Sequencing of this T cell receptor beta chain was carried out in a study of cytomegalovirus exposure and HLA in healthy donors. For the study at large: Assignment to the Caucasian-associated ancestry cluster applied to around four fifths of the approximately 400 genotyped donors. Study-level results: A few chains linked to CMV were shown in vitro to be specific for CMV antigens. HLA-A and HLA-B allele assignments for most subjects were reportedly predicted accurately using TCR beta sequences.

The CDR3 is made up of 14 amino acids. CDR1 SGHRS and CDR2 YFSETQ come from the germline V gene. Trimming shortened V by 0 bases and J by 5 bases, and 11 bases separated the two germline ends. Note on this clone: Its antigen is still unknown.

PCR employed 60 Vbeta and 13 Jbeta primers. Generated by immunoSEQ multiplex PCR, the TCRdb table keeps only in-frame clones and is missing some. The repertoire consists of around 140,000 clones, with roughly 82% occurring once and the leading ten covering more than 2.5%. The clonotype was recovered from a man younger than 35 in good health and CMV-seropositive. Sequenced sample: PBMCs. The chain carries TRBV5-1 and TRBJ2-5, with a weak D call TRBD1 (7 bases). CDR3 sequence reads: CASSLGQGGETQYF. Written as DNA, the CDR3 is TGCGCCAGCAGCTTGGGGCAGGGGGGCGAGACCCAGTACTTC.